The 20 T cell receptor beta chains reported below all come from one sample, sequenced in a study of blood T cell repertoires in COVID-19. The data were produced by immunoSEQ multiplex PCR, yet TCRdb's version contains in-frame clones alone and is incomplete. The sample contains 95,000 to 100,000 clones, approximately 84% of which appear only once. What was sequenced was peripheral blood. Receptors originate from a human donor in a cohort sampled during active COVID-19.

This CDR3 reads CASSSGQYSYNEQFF. As DNA, the CDR3 is TGCGCCAGCAGCTCGGGACAGTACTCCTACAATGAGCAGTTCTTC. The rearrangement uses TRBV5-1 and TRBJ2-1; 7 bases align to TRBD1. Germline V gives CDR1 SGHRS, CDR2 YFSETQ. The ends lost 3 bases at V and 0 bases at J; junction bases unmatched: 3. The CDR3 is made up of 15 amino acids.

This clone has only one observation. The CDR3 loop reads CASSLDWRERGEQYF. The CDR3 DNA follows: TGCGCCAGCAGCTTGGACTGGCGGGAGAGAGGCGAGCAGTACTTC. The gene calls are TRBV5-1 and TRBJ2-7; 7 bases are a match to TRBD2. The germline CDR1 and CDR2 sequences are SGHRS and YFSETQ. The CDR3 contains 15 residues. Trimming at V came to 0 bases and at J to 6 bases, leaving 9 bases not matched to a gene.

The chain combines TRBV4-3 with TRBJ2-1; D not certain. Trimming stripped 0 bases from V and 9 bases from J, with 9 bases between. The germline V gene encodes CDR1 LGHNA and CDR2 YSLEER. This CDR3 contains 13 residues. The CDR3 sequence is CASSQELNVEQFF. The CDR3 DNA sequence: TGCGCCAGCAGCCAAGAACTTAATGTTGAGCAGTTCTTC.

The chain recombines TRBV28 with TRBJ2-2; 7 nucleotides line up with TRBD1. Germline V gene sequence: CDR1 MDHEN, CDR2 SYDVKM. CDR3 length equals 15 residues. V was pared by 8 bases and J by 4 bases, with 10 bases of the junction left unmatched. The CDR3 region is CASVEGALSTGELFF. CDR3 nucleotides: TGTGCCAGCGTCGAGGGGGCTTTGTCCACCGGGGAGCTGTTTTTT. Complete variable domain (other parts from reference TRBV28 and TRBJ2-2): DVKVTQSSRYLVKRTGEKVFLECVQDMDHENMFWYRQDPGLGLRLIYFSYDVKMKEKGDIPEGYSVSREKKERFSLILESASTNQTSMYLCASVEGALSTGELFFGEGSRLTVL.

CDR3 coding DNA: TGTGCCACCAGGTCTAGCGGGAGAGGGGACAATGAGCAGTTCTTC. The encoded protein is CATRSSGRGDNEQFF. The chain has TRBV24-1 and TRBJ2-1; 10 nucleotides agree with TRBD2. The junction had 7 bases not matched to a gene; V was cut back by 7 bases and J by 5 bases. The V gene's germline CDR1 is KGHDR and CDR2 SFDVKD. The CDR3 contains 15 residues.

The chain employs TRBV2 and TRBJ2-5; 8 nucleotides align to TRBD1. This CDR3 has 12 residues. After removal of 6 bases from V and 4 bases from J, the junction contained 1 base not matched to a gene. The germline V gene encodes CDR1 SNHLY and CDR2 FYNNEI. This CDR3 is CASRGQAETQYF. The CDR3 DNA reads as TGTGCCAGCAGGGGACAGGCAGAGACCCAGTACTTC.

The V call is TRBV9, the J call TRBJ2-7; TRBD2 matches at 12 bases. This CDR3 spans 15 amino acids. V lost 3 bases, J lost 12 bases, and 13 bases stayed unmatched. CDR1 is SGDLS, CDR2 YYNGEE, per germline. The CDR3 sequence: CASSASFTTSGSPYF. The CDR3 coding sequence is TGTGCCAGCAGCGCCAGCTTCACGACTAGCGGGAGTCCGTACTTC.

As regards this clone: At one of its ends the junction is not consistent with the germline gene, which may arise from a read error. This chain uses TRBV7-7 with TRBJ2-2, with D maybe TRBD2 (6 bases). Looked up from germline, CDR1 is SSHAT and CDR2 is FNYEAQ (reference sequence). The length of the CDR3 is 18 residues. For the CDR3, the DNA is TGTGCTAGCAGCCGGGGGTCCGAGGTGGGGCTGAACACCGGGGAGCTGTTTTTT. It translates to CASSRGSEVGLNTGELFF.

A few counts support this clone. The V gene is TRBV9, the J gene TRBJ1-2; 10 nucleotides agree with TRBD1. The CDR3 length is 15 residues. J gave up 4 bases and V 3 bases, and 6 bases lay outside the gene matches. Germline values: CDR1 SGDLS, CDR2 YYNGEE. CDR3 DNA sequence: TGTGCCAGCAGCGGCGACAGGGGGCTAGGCTATGGCTACACCTTC. Encoded protein: CASSGDRGLGYGYTF. The full variable domain, completed using reference TRBV9 and TRBJ1-2, is DSGVTQTPKHLITATGQRVTLRCSPRSGDLSVYWYQQSLDQGLQFLIQYYNGEERAKGNILERFSAQQFPDLHSELNLSSLELGDSALYFCASSGDRGLGYGYTFGSGTRLTVV.

The chain carries TRBV5-1 and TRBJ1-2; the match to TRBD1 covers 8 bases. Germline assignment: CDR1 SGHRS and CDR2 YFSETQ. V trimming: 1 base; J trimming: 1 base; junction bases outside the gene matches: 6. CDR3 length: 16 residues. The CDR3 here is CASSLSGTGGNYGYTF. The CDR3, as DNA: TGCGCCAGCAGCTTGTCAGGGACAGGCGGTAACTATGGCTACACCTTC.

This chain links TRBV7-3 with TRBJ1-1; D perhaps matches TRBD1 (6 bases). V lost 4 bases and J lost 5, with 11 bases in between. The CDR3 covers 13 residues. Germline V lookup: CDR1 SGHTA, CDR2 FQGTGA. CDR3 nucleotides: TGTGCCAGCAGCTGGGGGACACTGACTGAAGCTTTCTTT. It is translated as CASSWGTLTEAFF.

The V call is TRBV11-1, the J call TRBJ2-5; possible D gene TRBD2, 6 bases. Trimming pared 5 bases from V and 1 base from J, leaving 11 bases between. The CDR3 is 14 residues long. Germline V gives CDR1 SGHAT, CDR2 FQDESV (reference sequence). The CDR3 DNA reads as TGTGCCAGCAGCCTAGGCGGGGCCCAAGAGACCCAGTACTTC. Encoded protein: CASSLGGAQETQYF.

The chain carries TRBV2 and TRBJ1-5; D is perhaps TRBD1 (6 bases). The CDR3 totals 16 residues. V lost 7 bases and J 3 bases, leaving 19 bases between the germline ends. Germline assignment: CDR1 SNHLY and CDR2 FYNNEI. The CDR3, as DNA: TGTGCCAGCATGATCGAAGGGAGGGGGGACAATCAGCCCCAGCATTTT. As protein: CASMIEGRGDNQPQHF.

CDR3 in amino acids: CASSQSQGGSPLHF. CDR3 nucleotides: TGTGCCAGCAGCCAATCACAGGGGGGATCACCCCTCCACTTT. The chain employs TRBV3-1 (or the pseudogene TRBV3-2) and TRBJ1-6, with 8 bases lining up with TRBD1. CDR3 length: 14 amino acids. CDR1 LGHDT and CDR2 YNNKEL come from the germline V gene (reference sequence). V was clipped by 2 bases and J by 10 bases; unmatched bases: 4.

The V call is TRBV11-2, the J call TRBJ2-7, with 10 positions matching TRBD2. The CDR3 loop spans 14 amino acids. Germline assignment: CDR1 SGHAT and CDR2 FQNNGV. V lost 4 bases and J lost 2; bases outside the gene matches: 2. The CDR3: CASSSTSGAYEQYF. The CDR3, as DNA: TGTGCCAGCAGCTCCACTAGCGGGGCCTACGAGCAGTACTTC.

V usage is TRBV2 and J usage is TRBJ1-2, with D possibly TRBD1 on 5 matching bases. Germline V lookup: CDR1 SNHLY, CDR2 FYNNEI. The CDR3 loop spans 18 amino acids. The germline V and J ends were trimmed by 3 bases and 7 bases, with 27 bases remaining between them. CDR3 nucleotides: TGTGCCAGCAGTGAGGGAAGACAGTATATAACGGGAGGGAGTGGCTACACCTTC. Translating it yields CASSEGRQYITGGSGYTF.

The genes are TRBV12-3 or TRBV12-4 and TRBJ2-2, with D possibly being TRBD2 (5 bases). V was pared by 7 bases and J by 6 bases, with 9 bases between. CDR3 length: 12 residues. This CDR3 reads CASTRGPGELFF. The CDR3 DNA follows: TGTGCCAGCACCCGGGGTCCCGGGGAGCTGTTTTTT.

The table lists this clone with a count of one. The rearrangement joins TRBV28 to TRBJ2-7, with D unresolved. Germline V gene lookup returns CDR1 MDHEN and CDR2 SYDVKM. The CDR3 extends over 14 amino acids. Trimming stripped 3 bases from V and 2 bases from J, with 11 bases between. The DNA for the CDR3 is TGTGCCAGCAGTTTCATCGACGGAGCCTACGAGCAGTACTTC. Protein: CASSFIDGAYEQYF.

The chain has TRBV5-5 and TRBJ2-3, with 9 bases identical to TRBD2. In germline, CDR1 is SGHKS, CDR2 YYEKEE (reference sequence). The CDR3 has 16 amino acids. Unmatched junction bases numbered 8, after V lost 2 bases and J lost 4 bases. The CDR3 nucleotides read TGTGCCAGCAGCTTCGTGGCGGGAGGGGGGGCAGATACGCAGTATTTT. The encoded protein is CASSFVAGGGADTQYF. The complete variable domain, with remaining parts taken from reference TRBV5-5 and TRBJ2-3, reads DAGVTQSPTHLIKTRGQQVTLRCSPISGHKSVSWYQQVLGQGPQFIFQYYEKEERGRGNFPDRFSARQFPNYSSELNVNALLLGDSALYLCASSFVAGGGADTQYFGPGTRLTVL.

The chain joins TRBV19 to TRBJ2-7; D might be TRBD1 (6 bases). Germline values: CDR1 LNHDA, CDR2 SQIVND (reference sequence). This CDR3 contains 14 residues. Trimming removed 6 bases from V and 1 base from J, with 13 bases in between. The CDR3, as DNA: TGTGCCAGTAGCCCACGGACAGAGTCCTACGAGCAGTACTTC. Residues: CASSPRTESYEQYF.